A selection of T cell receptor beta chains follows, all from one sample in a study of blood T cell repertoires in COVID-19. Sequencing used immunoSEQ multiplex PCR; TCRdb keeps in-frame clones, though not all of them. The sample has around 400,000 clones, around 83% seen once. Sequencing used PBMCs or T cells enriched from blood (not recorded which). The receptors here all came from a woman aged 45-60 years who had recovered from COVID-19. CDR3s include the opening cysteine and the closing phenylalanine or tryptophan. D genes are given only for firm matches. Not all rows give a size; the values are once, few, many and, for expanded clones, a class.

J: TRBJ2-3
size: NA
V: TRBV30
D: NA
DNA: TGTGCCTGGGCAGGGGAAGATACGCAGTATTTT
CDR3: CAWAGEDTQYF

J: TRBJ2-2
size: NA
V: TRBV27
D: NA
DNA: TGTGCCAGCAGTTTAAAAGTTTTGGGGCTTTCTAACACCGGGGAGCTGTTTTTT
CDR3: CASSLKVLGLSNTGELFF

J: TRBJ1-6
size: NA
V: TRBV5-5
D: NA
DNA: TGTGCCAGCAGCTTAGTGGGAGATCCCCTCCACTTT
CDR3: CASSLVGDPLHF

J: TRBJ1-5
size: NA
V: TRBV12-5
D: TRBD1
DNA: TGTGCTAGTGGTTTATATATCGGGACAGATAGCAATCAGCCCCAGCATTTT
CDR3: CASGLYIGTDSNQPQHF

J: TRBJ1-1
size: NA
V: TRBV5-4
D: NA
DNA: TGTGCCAGCAGCTTAGGGGATATGGGGGGAGGCACTGAAGCTTTCTTT
CDR3: CASSLGDMGGGTEAFF

J: TRBJ1-4
size: NA
V: TRBV5-1
D: TRBD1
DNA: TGCGCCAGCAGCACGGCCGGGACAGAGAATGAAAAACTGTTTTTT
CDR3: CASSTAGTENEKLFF

J: TRBJ1-6
size: NA
V: TRBV12-3/TRBV12-4
D: NA
DNA: TGTGCCAGCAGTGAGGGCCCCGCTTCACCCCTCCACTTT
CDR3: CASSEGPASPLHF

J: TRBJ2-7
size: NA
V: TRBV2
D: NA
DNA: TGTGCCAGCAGTGAAGACCCCTCCACCCGGTACGAGCAGTACTTC
CDR3: CASSEDPSTRYEQYF

J: TRBJ2-5
size: NA
V: TRBV12-5
D: TRBD2
DNA: TGTGCTAGTGGCTACAGCGGGGGTGGAGAGACCCAGTACTTC
CDR3: CASGYSGGGETQYF

J: TRBJ1-6
size: once
V: TRBV5-1
D: TRBD1
DNA: TGCGCCAGCAGTTCCGGACAGGGCGGTTCACCCCTCCACTTT
CDR3: CASSSGQGGSPLHF

J: TRBJ2-5
size: NA
V: TRBV19
D: NA
DNA: TGTGCCAGTAGTTCACGCCCCGGGAGAGAGACCCAGTACTTC
CDR3: CASSSRPGRETQYF

J: TRBJ2-3
size: NA
V: TRBV9
D: NA
DNA: TGTGCCAGCAGCGTTCGACAGACGGTTGATACGCAGTATTTT
CDR3: CASSVRQTVDTQYF

J: TRBJ2-5
size: NA
V: TRBV29-1
D: TRBD1
DNA: TGCAGCGTTGATGGGACAGGGGGCGGGGGAGAGACCCAGTACTTC
CDR3: CSVDGTGGGGETQYF

J: TRBJ1-5
size: NA
V: TRBV14
D: NA
DNA: TGTGCCAGCAGCCGCCGCCCTGAGGGGGGCAATCAGCCCCAGCATTTT
CDR3: CASSRRPEGGNQPQHF

J: TRBJ1-5
size: NA
V: TRBV3-1/TRBV3-2
D: NA
DNA: TGTGCCAGCAGCCAATTCCTTGGCAATCAGCCCCAGCATTTT
CDR3: CASSQFLGNQPQHF

J: TRBJ2-2
size: NA
V: TRBV5-4
D: NA
DNA: TGTGCCAGCAGCTTGGCCGGGACTTCCGTCAACGGGGAGCTGTTTTTT
CDR3: CASSLAGTSVNGELFF

J: TRBJ2-1
size: NA
V: TRBV14
D: TRBD1
DNA: TGTGCCAGCAGTCATCCGGGACAGGGGACCAATGAGCAGTTCTTC
CDR3: CASSHPGQGTNEQFF

J: TRBJ1-4
size: NA
V: TRBV30
D: TRBD1
DNA: TGTGCCTGGGGACAGGGTGCAACTAATGAAAAACTGTTTTTT
CDR3: CAWGQGATNEKLFF

J: TRBJ2-7
size: NA
V: TRBV5-4
D: TRBD2
DNA: TGTGCCAGCAGCTCGGGCGGGAGGGACACCTACGAGCAGTACTTC
CDR3: CASSSGGRDTYEQYF

J: TRBJ2-5
size: NA
V: TRBV4-1
D: NA
DNA: TGCGCCAGCAGCCAAGGGAGGGGCACCCAGTACTTC
CDR3: CASSQGRGTQYF

J: TRBJ1-2
size: few
V: TRBV7-2
D: TRBD1
DNA: TGTGCCAGCAGCTTAGAATCGCGACAGGGTCGTCGCGGCTACACCTTC
CDR3: CASSLESRQGRRGYTF

J: TRBJ1-4
size: NA
V: TRBV7-2
D: NA
DNA: TGTGCCAGCAGCTTAGCGACAGGAATGCCCATATTGGCTAATGAAAAACTGTTTTTT
CDR3: CASSLATGMPILANEKLFF

J: TRBJ2-1
size: NA
V: TRBV5-1
D: NA
DNA: TGCGCCAGCAGCCTCACAGAAGGAGGAGTGCCGGAGCAGTTCTTC
CDR3: CASSLTEGGVPEQFF

J: TRBJ1-4
size: NA
V: TRBV9
D: NA
DNA: TGTGCCAGCAGCGTATCCTCGAGTCTGTCGTCTAATGAAAAACTGTTTTTT
CDR3: CASSVSSSLSSNEKLFF

J: TRBJ1-3
size: NA
V: TRBV7-9
D: NA
DNA: TGTGCCAGCAGCTTATTGGGGGGAGGTGGAAACACCATATATTTT
CDR3: CASSLLGGGGNTIYF

J: TRBJ1-2
size: NA
V: TRBV11-3
D: NA
DNA: TGTGCCAGCAGCCGGGGAGGGGTTGGCTACACCTTC
CDR3: CASSRGGVGYTF

J: TRBJ2-6
size: many
V: TRBV5-1
D: NA
DNA: TGCGCCAGCAGCTTGGATGTCAGCTCTGGGGCCAACGTCCTGACTTTC
CDR3: CASSLDVSSGANVLTF

J: TRBJ1-2
size: NA
V: TRBV10-3
D: NA
DNA: TGTGCCACCTCCACAGGCTCGGGCCTGGAGGGTGGCTACACCTTC
CDR3: CATSTGSGLEGGYTF

J: TRBJ1-2
size: NA
V: TRBV6-2/TRBV6-3
D: TRBD1
DNA: TGTGCCAGCAGTCCACCAACTCGACAGGGATCTAACTATGGCTACACCTTC
CDR3: CASSPPTRQGSNYGYTF

J: TRBJ2-3
size: NA
V: TRBV9
D: TRBD2
DNA: TGTGCCAGCAGCGTAGCTGTTGGACTAGCGGGGGTTATTAGAACAGATACGCAGTATTTT
CDR3: CASSVAVGLAGVIRTDTQYF

J: TRBJ1-6
size: NA
V: TRBV6-9
D: TRBD1
DNA: TGTGCCAGCAGTTATACAGGGGAGAATTCACCCCTCCACTTT
CDR3: CASSYTGENSPLHF

J: TRBJ1-6
size: NA
V: TRBV2
D: NA
DNA: TGTGCCAGCAGTGAACTCGTGAGCTCCTATAATTCACCCCTCCACTTT
CDR3: CASSELVSSYNSPLHF

J: TRBJ2-2
size: NA
V: TRBV3-1/TRBV3-2
D: TRBD2
DNA: TGTGCCAGCAGCCAAGGAGGATTGACTAGCGGGGGGCCCAACACCGGGGAGCTGTTTTTT
CDR3: CASSQGGLTSGGPNTGELFF

J: TRBJ2-2
size: NA
V: TRBV19
D: NA
DNA: TGTGCCAGCCGACAGACAGGCAACACCGGGGAGCTGTTTTTT
CDR3: CASRQTGNTGELFF

J: TRBJ1-3
size: NA
V: TRBV3-1/TRBV3-2
D: NA
DNA: TGTGCCAGCAGCCAGATGACACAAGGAAACACCATATATTTT
CDR3: CASSQMTQGNTIYF